The sample holds a few counts of the clone carrying this T cell receptor (beta chain). Its antigen remains unidentified. A second PCR, run for roughly 7 to 12 cycles, used a sample-barcoded 5' primer plus a J-beta primer mix. All samples yielded 3 million or more CDR3-containing paired-end reads. MiXCR was run by TCRdb on the 5' RACE reads, yielding one entry per CDR3 protein. The data hold approximately 770,000 distinct CDR3 sequences, with roughly 60% observed a single time. These data belong to a study of blood T cells in healthy people across ages. Overall study findings and caveats: TCR beta diversity was tightly associated with the proportion of naive T cells.

Germline CDR1 LGHDT, CDR2 YNNKEL (reference sequence). Trimming shortened V by 4 bases and J by 9 bases, and 13 bases separated the two germline ends. This CDR3 is 13 amino acids long. The chain recombines TRBV3-1 with TRBJ2-1; D is tentatively TRBD1 or TRBD2 (5 bases each). The origin of this receptor is a man aged 25-45 years in good health. The material sequenced was blood. This chain's CDR3 is CASSPRGAGEQFF. The DNA of the CDR3 is TGTGCCAGCAGCCCCCGAGGGGCAGGTGAGCAGTTCTTC.